Following are 12 T cell receptor beta chains from one sample sequenced in a study of blood T cell repertoires in COVID-19 (dated by TCRdb to 2018 to 2021). The library was built by means of the immunoSEQ multiplex PCR assay. Entries here come from immuneACCESS through TCRdb and include only in-frame sequences with V and J called. Some clones fail to appear in such tables; in the studies checked, an unresolved V gene covers under half of the shortfall, and the cause of the remainder is unknown. Here the sample has 250,000 to 350,000 clones; roughly 89% occur a single time. Together, the top ten hold just under 0.95% of the sample. The material sequenced was peripheral blood. The receptors here all came from a middle-aged woman who had recovered from COVID-19.

A note on this clone: This specimen includes other DNA sequences encoding the same CDR3. The rearrangement links TRBV28 to TRBJ2-2, with 12 positions matching TRBD1. The CDR3 runs 16 residues. V dropped 3 bases and J dropped 5; count of bases not matched to a gene: 4. Germline V gene lookup returns CDR1 MDHEN and CDR2 SYDVKM. CDR3 DNA: TGTGCCAGCAGTTTGCGGGACAGGGGGCATACCGGGGAGCTGTTTTTT. Translating gives CASSLRDRGHTGELFF.

This chain joins TRBV5-1 and TRBJ2-3; perhaps TRBD2 as D (5 bases). The CDR3 runs 17 residues. Germline V gene sequence: CDR1 SGHRS, CDR2 YFSETQ. V lost 0 bases and J 4 bases, leaving 18 bases between the germline ends. CDR3 nucleotides: TGCGCCAGCAGCTTGGCCAGAAGTTGGGAGCAGTCAGATACGCAGTATTTT. It codes for CASSLARSWEQSDTQYF.

V and J are TRBV5-1 and TRBJ2-7, with 7 bases aligning to TRBD1. With V trimmed by 2 bases and J by 0 bases, 5 bases remained unmatched. This CDR3 spans 15 amino acids. The germline gives CDR1 SGHRS, CDR2 YFSETQ. In DNA, the CDR3 is TGCGCCAGCAGCTTTTCCGGGGACAGCTCCTACGAGCAGTACTTC. This encodes CASSFSGDSSYEQYF. Full variable domain (outside the CDR3, taken from reference TRBV5-1 and TRBJ2-7): KAGVTQTPRYLIKTRGQQVTLSCSPISGHRSVSWYQQTPGQGLQFLFEYFSETQRNKGNFPGRFSGRQFSNSRSEMNVSTLELGDSALYLCASSFSGDSSYEQYFGPGTRLTVT.

The chain joins TRBV6-2 or TRBV6-3 to TRBJ2-7; 8 bases match TRBD2. The CDR3 consists of 15 residues. Unmatched junction bases numbered 10, after V lost 4 bases and J lost 5 bases. Looked up from germline, CDR1 is MNHEY and CDR2 is SVGEGT. The CDR3 DNA sequence: TGTGCCAGCAGTTGGCAAGCGGGAGTTCGGGACGAGCAGTACTTC. It translates to CASSWQAGVRDEQYF.

V and J are TRBV28 and TRBJ2-7; 11 nucleotides align to TRBD1. The V and J ends lost 6 bases and 5 bases, in that order; junction bases with no gene match: 9. CDR3 size: 15 residues. The germline V gene encodes CDR1 MDHEN and CDR2 SYDVKM. The CDR3 region is CASSTQGQGDDEQYF. DNA of the CDR3: TGTGCCAGCAGCACACAGGGACAGGGGGACGACGAGCAGTACTTC.

The chain employs TRBV14 and TRBJ1-3; D is ambiguous. The CDR3 spans 17 residues. V was shortened by 0 bases and J by 0 bases, with 12 bases between the two germline ends. In germline, CDR1 is SGHDN, CDR2 FVKESK. CDR3 coding DNA: TGTGCCAGCAGCCAAGAGAGGGCCCCCAGCTCTGGAAACACCATATATTTT. Protein: CASSQERAPSSGNTIYF.

This clone has only one observation. The genes are TRBV29-1 and TRBJ2-4, with 10 bases aligning to TRBD1. The trim removed 6 bases at V and 2 bases at J, leaving 13 bases unmatched. The CDR3 is 17 amino acids. Germline CDR1 reads SQVTM; CDR2 reads ANQGSEA. The CDR3 spells CSVMDRGGGGTKNIQYF. The CDR3 DNA follows: TGCAGCGTCATGGACAGGGGGGGCGGTGGGACCAAAAACATTCAGTACTTC. The full variable domain, completed using reference TRBV29-1 and TRBJ2-4, is SAVISQKPSRDICQRGTSLTIQCQVDSQVTMMFWYRQQPGQSLTLIATANQGSEATYESGFVIDKFPISRPNLTFSTLTVSNMSPEDSSIYLCSVMDRGGGGTKNIQYFGAGTRLSVL.

V and J are TRBV6-1 and TRBJ2-1, with a weak D call TRBD2 (6 bases). V lost 3 bases, J lost 0 bases, and 9 bases lay in between. The CDR3 covers 15 residues. The germline V gene has CDR1 MNHNS and CDR2 SASEGT. The CDR3 reads CASSEAGSSYNEQFF. The CDR3 DNA is TGTGCCAGCAGTGAGGCGGGAAGCTCCTACAATGAGCAGTTCTTC.

The chain employs TRBV28 and TRBJ2-5; 7 positions agree with TRBD1. The CDR3 is 13 amino acids. Germline lookup yields CDR1 MDHEN and CDR2 SYDVKM. V dropped 7 bases and J dropped 1; count of bases not matched to a gene: 3. CDR3 sequence reads: CASIGTVQETQYF. In DNA, the CDR3 is TGTGCCAGCATTGGGACAGTCCAAGAGACCCAGTACTTC.

As for this clone: A read error is likely, as this CDR3 ends without the conserved phenylalanine or tryptophan. It is unclear where the CDR3 begins or ends on the DNA, so no DNA is shown, and the CDR3 is as TCRdb lists it. The CDR3 here is CATGDFIL. V is TRBV12-3 or TRBV12-4 and J is TRBJ1-1. The CDR3 adds up to 8 amino acids, both ends counted.

This chain joins TRBV19 and TRBJ1-3; D unclear. The V end was cut by 6 bases, the J end by 0 bases, with 3 bases between. The CDR3 sequence is 12 residues long. Germline lookup yields CDR1 LNHDA and CDR2 SQIVND (reference sequence). The CDR3 DNA is TGTGCCAGTAGGGCCTCTGGAAACACCATATATTTT. This gives the protein CASRASGNTIYF.

In regard to this clone: Germline is not matched at one junction end, which may reflect a read error. This chain joins TRBV18 and TRBJ1-1; no definite D call. The CDR3 loop spans 14 amino acids. The germline V gene has CDR1 KGHSH and CDR2 LQKENI. The CDR3 protein is CASSPRQTNTEAFF. In nucleotides, the CDR3 is TGTGCCAGCTCACCAAGGCAGACAAACACTGAGGCTTTCTTT. Variable domain in full (rest from reference TRBV18 and TRBJ1-1): NAGVMQNPRHLVRRRGQEARLRCSPMKGHSHVYWYRQLPEEGLKFMVYLQKENIIDESGMPKERFSAEFPKEGPSILRIQQVVRGDSAAYFCASSPRQTNTEAFFGQGTRLTVV.